Below, 16 T cell receptor beta chains from the same sample are listed, as sequenced in a study of post-analysis software for immune sequencing data. Findings and caveats of the study: Compared with controls, patients had more of about five TRBV segments, including TRBV5-6, TRBV5-1 and TRBV20-1.

These receptors have no known antigen. Carried by the TCR beta cDNA libraries were unique molecular identifiers. MiXCR, applied by TCRdb to the PCR reads, yields one record per CDR3 protein. The sample holds roughly 540,000 distinct CDR3 sequences, approximately 31% seen once. Sequencing used blood. Receptors were obtained from a girl aged 2 to 17 with multiple sclerosis.

This clonotype has more than one count but fewer than ten. The chain carries TRBV4-1 and TRBJ1-2; no reliable D call. The CDR3 runs to 14 residues. Germline CDR1 reads MGHRA; CDR2 reads YSYEKL. With 0 bases removed from V and 4 bases from J, the gap between germline ends came to 9 bases. CDR3 sequence reads: CASSQDLDFYGYTF. The CDR3 nucleotides read TGCGCCAGCAGCCAAGATCTGGATTTCTATGGCTACACCTTC.

The chain uses TRBV6-1 and TRBJ1-5; 8 bases are shared with TRBD1. The length of the CDR3 is 14 residues. The V and J ends lost 0 bases and 9 bases, in that order; junction bases with no gene match: 4. Germline loops: CDR1 MNHNS, CDR2 SASEGT. This CDR3 is CASSEADRGWPQHF. CDR3 nucleotide sequence: TGTGCCAGCAGTGAAGCTGACAGGGGTTGGCCCCAGCATTTT.

The CDR3 is CASSSTLIGGGFNTQYF. The CDR3 bases are TGCGCCAGCAGCTCCACCCTGATCGGCGGGGGTTTTAATACGCAGTATTTT. The gene calls are TRBV5-1 and TRBJ2-3; 7 bases fit TRBD2. CDR1 and CDR2 from the germline V gene are SGHRS and YFSETQ. CDR3 length equals 17 residues. V shed 3 bases, J shed 7 bases, and the junction held 17 bases outside the gene matches.

The chain uses TRBV6-5 and TRBJ1-3; weak D call: TRBD1 (5 bases). The V gene lost 7 bases and the J gene lost 2 bases, with 21 bases spanning the gap. Per the germline V gene, CDR1 is MNHEY and CDR2 is SVGAGI. The CDR3 is made up of 17 amino acids. The CDR3, as DNA: TGTGCCAGCACTTTGGCCGTTGGAGGGGTGGCTGGAAACACCATATATTTT. Translated, it gives CASTLAVGGVAGNTIYF.

V usage is TRBV7-4 and J usage is TRBJ2-5; TRBD1 matches at 10 bases. The tail of the sequence fits TRBJ2-7 better, so the J call may be wrong. CDR3 length equals 14 residues. From germline, CDR1 is SGHVT and CDR2 SQSDAQ. The CDR3 sequence is CASSHDRGPVEQYF. In nucleotides, the CDR3 is TGTGCCAGCAGCCACGACAGGGGGCCGGTCGAGCAGTACTTC.

This chain uses TRBV13 with TRBJ2-5; a weak D match, TRBD1 (6 bases). The length of the CDR3 is 15 residues. The V gene lost 2 bases and the J gene lost 2 bases, with 12 bases spanning the gap. From germline, CDR1 is PRHDT and CDR2 FYEKMQ (reference sequence). The CDR3 DNA is TGTGCCAGCAGCTTACGGACAGCAACTCAAGAGACCCAGTACTTC. Protein product: CASSLRTATQETQYF.

The gene calls are TRBV12-3 or TRBV12-4 and TRBJ1-1, with D hard to call. The CDR3 consists of 11 residues. Trimming took 6 bases from V and 6 from J, leaving 8 bases between them. The DNA of the CDR3 is TGTGCCAGCAGCGCAATAGCTGAAGCTTTCTTT. Translated, it gives CASSAIAEAFF.

The chain employs TRBV2 and TRBJ1-1, with a tentative D call TRBD1 (6 bases). This CDR3 spans 14 amino acids. V gave up 3 bases and J gave up 3 bases, with 11 bases separating them. The V gene's germline CDR1 is SNHLY and CDR2 FYNNEI. The CDR3 DNA is TGTGCCAGCAGTGACACAGGGAGGTACACTGAAGCTTTCTTT. Amino acid sequence: CASSDTGRYTEAFF.

This clonotype turned up a few times. V gene TRBV5-1 combines with J gene TRBJ1-6; 11 bases match TRBD1. The CDR3 runs to 16 residues. The junction had 9 bases not matched to a gene; V was cut back by 3 bases and J by 10 bases. Germline V gene lookup returns CDR1 SGHRS and CDR2 YFSETQ. The CDR3 region is CASSWNWDRGTSPLHF. CDR3 in DNA: TGCGCCAGCAGCTGGAACTGGGACAGGGGGACATCACCCCTCCACTTT.

This clonotype was observed a handful of times. The chain has TRBV5-4 and TRBJ1-2; maybe TRBD1 (5 bases). The CDR3 totals 12 residues. V lost 4 bases and J lost 6, with 10 bases in between. Germline V lookup: CDR1 SGHNT, CDR2 YYREEE (reference sequence). DNA for the CDR3: TGTGCCAGCAGCCGGGGGGAGGATGGCTACACCTTC. This gives the protein CASSRGEDGYTF.

This clonotype was detected a few times. The chain has TRBV20-1 and TRBJ2-4; 9 bases map to TRBD2. Germline lookup yields CDR1 DFQATT and CDR2 SNEGSKA (reference sequence). This CDR3 spans 16 amino acids. The V and J ends lost 4 bases and 1 base, in that order; junction bases with no gene match: 8. In nucleotides, the CDR3 is TGCAGTGCTATGTGGCTAGCGGGATTCGCCAAAAACATTCAGTACTTC. Its translation: CSAMWLAGFAKNIQYF.

The V call is TRBV15, the J call TRBJ1-1; D gene uncertain. V was pared by 0 bases and J by 0 bases, with 23 bases between. CDR3 size: 20 residues. Germline V gene sequence: CDR1 LNHNV, CDR2 YYDKDF (reference sequence). The CDR3 DNA reads TGTGCCACCAGCAGAGATACTTGGGTTCCCTCGGGGTCCATGAACACTGAAGCTTTCTTT. Its protein product is CATSRDTWVPSGSMNTEAFF. The full variable domain, its missing parts supplied by reference TRBV15 and TRBJ1-1, is DAMVIQNPRYQVTQFGKPVTLSCSQTLNHNVMYWYQQKSSQAPKLLFHYYDKDFNNEADTPDNFQSRRPNTSFCFLDIRSPGLGDTAMYLCATSRDTWVPSGSMNTEAFFGQGTRLTVV.

This clonotype was picked up one time. V and J are TRBV7-9 and TRBJ1-1; D remains ambiguous. The V end lost 5 bases, the J end lost 4 bases, and 8 bases lay between the germline ends. The CDR3 consists of 12 residues. Germline V lookup: CDR1 SEHNR, CDR2 FQNEAQ (reference sequence). CDR3 nucleotides: TGTGCCAGCAGCCCCCTAACCACTGAAGCTTTCTTT. Translating it yields CASSPLTTEAFF.

The chain couples TRBV29-1 to TRBJ2-5, with D perhaps matching TRBD2 (5 bases). The germline V gene encodes CDR1 SQVTM and CDR2 ANQGSEA. Trimming removed 7 bases from V and 0 bases from J, with 18 bases in between. This CDR3 spans 15 amino acids. The CDR3 region is CSATSGPTYQETQYF. CDR3 nucleotides: TGCAGCGCCACGAGCGGACCCACGTACCAAGAGACCCAGTACTTC.

This clonotype was detected only a few times. This chain uses TRBV4-1 with TRBJ2-7; D uncertain. V was clipped by 1 base and J by 2 bases, with 21 bases between them. Germline lookup yields CDR1 MGHRA and CDR2 YSYEKL. This CDR3 spans 18 amino acids. The CDR3 is CASSQAVWGQPIPYEQYF. DNA for the CDR3: TGCGCCAGCAGCCAAGCGGTATGGGGTCAACCAATCCCCTACGAGCAGTACTTC.

This chain uses TRBV5-5 with TRBJ1-5; a possible D gene is TRBD1 (5 bases). CDR1 and CDR2 (germline): SGHKS, YYEKEE (reference sequence). The CDR3 contains 14 residues. Trimming stripped 4 bases from V and 7 bases from J, with 15 bases between. This CDR3 is CASSPLWGQQPQHF. The DNA for the CDR3 is TGTGCCAGCAGCCCTTTGTGGGGCCAACAGCCCCAGCATTTT.